The T cell receptor beta chain under discussion was sequenced for a study of T cells in Graves' hyperthyroidism and ophthalmopathy (dated by TCRdb to between 2017 and 2020). Study-level background: A discovery cohort of about a hundred patients, 43 with Graves' ophthalmopathy and 57 with stable Graves' hyperthyroidism, was used to find distinguishing TCR V-J signatures. According to the paper, TCR Vbeta CDR3 sequencing was carried out on 135 peripheral blood samples, which came from around 43 ophthalmopathy, 70 to 80 hyperthyroidism and about 17 progressor patients. Thyroid tissue and blood T-cell repertoires from several Graves' hyperthyroidism patients were also compared in the study. After blood sampling, hyperthyroidism patients were treated with methimazole at a starting dose of 30 mg daily, and ophthalmopathy patients were treated with high-dose intravenous methylprednisolone. Whether ophthalmopathy could be predicted prospectively was tested in an independent validation cohort made up of fewer than 20 hyperthyroidism patients plus 17 patients who later progressed to ophthalmopathy. The 90 or so discovery patients were randomly split 7:3 into training and test sets.

The study at large found these results: No statistical method was used to fix the sample size in advance, and group allocation was not hidden from the investigators. Most expanded thyroid clonotypes (frequency above 0.001) were also found in blood, which suggests that blood repertoires may mirror thyroid immune responses. A model built on a 13 V-J signature distinguished ophthalmopathy from stable hyperthyroidism, reaching roughly 88% sensitivity and 81% to 83% specificity in cross-validation and 80%/75% in testing. In validation, the model predicted progression to ophthalmopathy a median of about 6 months before onset, with over 60% sensitivity and roughly 79% specificity.

Exclusion was applied to patients with uncontrolled infections, other autoimmune diseases, pregnancy or lactation. Diagnoses relied on clinical symptoms, serum thyroxine and TRAb, thyroid ultrasound and orbital computed tomography. Total RNA was extracted using Trizol reagent, and RNA quality was assessed on an Agilent 2100 Bioanalyzer. On this clonotype: There is no known antigen for this receptor. The input lacks base qualities; no much larger clone sits a single base away.

The TCR beta CDR3 regions were amplified from the RNA transcripts. The TCR CDR3 was subjected to a first round of RT-PCR using the HTBI primer set and the Qiagen OneStep RT-PCR kit. A second multiplex PCR round built the libraries, followed by size selection and purification. Sequencing of the libraries was done on an Illumina HiSeq2000 using paired-end 100 bp reads. On the study's bioinformatics: SOAPnuke was used to process the raw data, throwing out any read that contained adapters or uncalled bases, had a mean Phred below 15, or lacked an exact constant-primer or identifier match. High-quality paired reads were merged using COPE v1.2.5, and each unique nucleotide sequence was defined as a clonotype. Clonotypes were aligned to IMGT TRBV, TRBD and TRBJ reference segments using MiTCR v1.1. The analysis included only V-J combinations with a frequency above 0.0001, which together covered 99.2% of the repertoires. The TCS score was defined as the ratio of F50 (clonal expansion) to E x V (chaos), calculated using BLOSUM62-based TCRdist between CDR3 peptides within each V-J. Welch's t-statistics and random forest reduced roughly 530 V-J features to under 15, which were used in a naive Bayes classifier (R e1071). The similarity between thyroid and blood repertoires was quantified using the Morisita-Horn index. Through fastp at Q25 and MiXCR, TCRdb rebuilt clones from the public reads, retaining in-frame beta chains. Every CDR3 protein is listed once, alongside the most common genes and DNA of its rows. None of the V and J calls come from the authors' own analysis; TCRdb made them. Across this sample there are about 500,000 distinct CDR3 sequences, with around 50% seen only once. The top ten hold about two fifths of the sample.

From the germline V gene, CDR1 is SNHLY and CDR2 is FYNNEI. The CDR3 sequence holds 14 residues, the cysteine and phenylalanine included. Left in the record is the CDR3 DNA by itself, 42 bases read in frame from the first base. Deletion took 6 bases off V and 13 bases off J, with a span of 24 bases between the germline ends. Sequencing was carried out using peripheral blood or thyroid tissue (not recorded which). The TCR sequence derives from an adult woman with Graves' disease, either hyperthyroidism or ophthalmopathy (not recorded which). Recombination linked TRBV2 to TRBJ1-1; a tentative D call is TRBD1 (6 bases match). The CDR3 protein sequence reads: CASSLTGGVWGGFF. Here is the DNA: TGTGCCAGCAGCTTAACGGGGGGCGTATGGGGTGGTTTCTTT.